This T cell receptor beta chain was found in a study of T cells in Graves' hyperthyroidism and ophthalmopathy. This CDR3 comprises 16 residues. V gave up 1 base and J gave up 0 bases, with 10 bases separating them. Germline CDR1 reads LGHDT; CDR2 reads YNNKEL (reference sequence). Amplification yielded TCR beta CDR3 regions, with RNA transcripts as the source. The HTBI primer set drove a first-round RT-PCR of the TCR CDR3. Using its own MiXCR run on the multiplex PCR reads, TCRdb lists one record per CDR3 protein. The table includes fewer than 300,000 distinct CDR3 sequences, about 15% detected once. Study results and caveats: In validation, the model predicted ophthalmopathy. These predictions came a median about 6.5 months before onset. Blood also held most thyroid clonotypes expanded beyond 0.001.

There are many counts of this clonotype. The antigen remains unidentified. This TCR was recovered from a woman aged 45-65 years with Graves' hyperthyroidism that later progressed to Graves' ophthalmopathy. J is TRBJ1-3 and V is TRBV3-1, with a tentative D call TRBD1 (5 bases). The sequencing sample was made of blood. CDR3 in amino acids: CASSQGITGSGNTIYF. In nucleotides, the CDR3 is TGTGCCAGCAGCCAAGGAATCACAGGCTCTGGAAACACCATATATTTT. The full variable domain, completed using reference TRBV3-1 and TRBJ1-3, is DTAVSQTPKYLVTQMGNDKSIKCEQNLGHDTMYWYKQDSKKFLKIMFSYNNKELIINETVPNRFSPKSPDKAHLNLHINSLELGDSAVYFCASSQGITGSGNTIYFGEGSWLTVV.